This TCR beta chain was documented in a study of blood T cell repertoires in COVID-19. As for the study in general: Acute-phase and convalescent COVID-19 samples originated in the United States, Italy and Spain. The cDNA or gDNA used as material had been derived from T cells, B-cell-depleted T cells, or PBMCs.

In the original processing: Scientists estimated how many nucleated cells there were by amplifying reference gene primers. Profiled with immunoSEQ multiplex PCR; TCRdb holds only in-frame clones, not every one. V, J and clone size reflect that table, while D and trimming were determined from the DNA. This sample yields about 260,000 clones, of which around 90% are seen a single time; roughly 3.9% belongs to the top ten. The CDR3 runs 13 residues. The germline V gene has CDR1 LNHDA and CDR2 SQIVND (reference sequence). Trimming took 4 bases from V and 6 from J, leaving 12 bases between them. This sequence joins TRBV19 and TRBJ1-1, with a tentative D call TRBD1 (5 bases). The TCR was taken from a woman in her 40s with acute or convalescent COVID-19. The sequencing input was peripheral blood. CDR3 residues: CASSNRGVAEAFF. The CDR3 bases are TGTGCCAGTAGTAATCGGGGGGTCGCTGAAGCTTTCTTT.